This TCR beta chain was profiled in a study of T cells in Graves' hyperthyroidism and ophthalmopathy. This clonotype showed up just a few times. The CDR3 contains 15 residues. CDR1 LNHDA and CDR2 SQIVND come from the germline V gene (reference sequence). V shed 5 bases, J shed 3 bases, and the junction held 10 bases outside the gene matches. Amplified TCR beta CDR3 regions came from RNA transcripts. TCR CDR3 regions were first amplified by RT-PCR with HTBI primers. TCRdb re-derived calls from the multiplex PCR reads in MiXCR, one entry per CDR3 protein. The data hold about 380,000 distinct CDR3 sequences, with around 15% observed a single time.

This TCR came from a woman in her 30s with Graves' ophthalmopathy. This sequence joins TRBV19 and TRBJ2-7; TRBD2 agrees at 7 bases. Specimen: blood. The CDR3 DNA reads as TGTGCCAGTAGTGTCCGCCCGGGGGAGGGCTACGAGCAGTACTTC. This gives the protein CASSVRPGEGYEQYF.